A single sample gave rise to the 27 T cell receptor beta chains below, sequenced in a study of identical twins (dated by TCRdb to about 2016). The protocol used for the library was 5' RACE. Sequencing relied on an Illumina HiSeq 2000. In-frame beta chains were kept once TCRdb had trimmed the public reads at Q25 with fastp and called clones with MiXCR. Rows matching on CDR3 protein sequence are summarized as one entry with the most common DNA and genes. Recorded for this sample are some 630,000 distinct CDR3 sequences; roughly 7.2% of them occurred a single time. In total, the top ten clones hold 1.5% to 2% of the sample. In addition, the sample was reused for a study of yellow fever vaccine responses in identical twins.

The sequenced sample was PBMCs. The receptors derive from a woman between 18 and 29 years old in good health.

The genes are TRBV27 and TRBJ2-7; 10 bases align to TRBD2. J lost 2 bases, V lost 5 bases, and 3 bases had no gene match. Germline V CDR1 and CDR2: MNHEY, SMNVEV (reference sequence). CDR3 length: 14 residues. The CDR3 coding sequence is TGTGCCAGCAGTCCCACTAGCGGGGCCTACGAGCAGTACGTC. This encodes CASSPTSGAYEQYV.

The chain joins TRBV20-1 to TRBJ2-3, with 10 bases identical to TRBD1. V lost 0 bases and J lost 2; bases outside the gene matches: 8. Germline CDR1 and CDR2: DFQATT and SNEGSKA (reference sequence). This CDR3 spans 17 amino acids. The CDR3 is CSARDWWGQGTTDTQYF. The DNA of the CDR3 is TGCAGTGCTAGAGATTGGTGGGGACAGGGGACCACAGATACGCAGTATTTT.

This chain links TRBV7-6 with TRBJ2-7; 7 nucleotides match TRBD1. Germline V lookup: CDR1 SGHVS, CDR2 FNYEAQ. Losses at the gene ends were 1 base for V and 5 bases for J; bases not matched to a gene: 5. The CDR3 totals 14 residues. In DNA, the CDR3 is TGTGCCAGCAGCTTAGGACTGACAGGGAACGAGCAGTACTTC. Translating it yields CASSLGLTGNEQYF. Complete variable domain (other parts from reference TRBV7-6 and TRBJ2-7): GAGVSQSPRYKVTKRGQDVALRCDPISGHVSLYWYRQALGQGPEFLTYFNYEAQQDKSGLPNDRFSAERPEGSISTLTIQRTEQRDSAMYRCASSLGLTGNEQYFGPGTRLTVT.

The chain combines TRBV11-1 with TRBJ2-5, with TRBD1 matching over 7 bases. The germline CDR1 and CDR2 sequences are SGHAT and FQDESV (reference sequence). With 1 base clipped from V and 4 bases from J, the junction kept 6 bases outside the gene matches. This CDR3 is 15 amino acids long. CDR3 region: CASSLDRDRGETQYF. Written as DNA, the CDR3 is TGTGCCAGCAGCTTAGACCGGGACAGAGGAGAGACCCAGTACTTC.

CDR3 nucleotide sequence: TGTGCCAGCAGCTTAGACTCGGGCGGGTGGAACACCGGGGAGCTGTTTTTT. Translating it yields CASSLDSGGWNTGELFF. This chain joins TRBV7-9 and TRBJ2-2; D is possibly TRBD2 (5 bases). Germline-derived CDR1 and CDR2 are SEHNR and FQNEAQ (reference sequence). The CDR3 runs to 17 residues. V lost 1 base, J lost 1 base, and 13 bases lay in between.

This clonotype was seen ten or more times. V usage is TRBV6-5 and J usage is TRBJ1-4; D is unresolved. The germline V gene encodes CDR1 MNHEY and CDR2 SVGAGI. CDR3 length: 15 amino acids. V was pared by 2 bases and J by 0 bases, with 7 bases between. The CDR3 nucleotides are TGTGCCAGCAGTTACCGCACTGCAACTAATGAAAAACTGTTTTTT. Translation gives CASSYRTATNEKLFF.

This clonotype showed up many times. V gene TRBV12-3 or TRBV12-4 combines with J gene TRBJ2-1; D call uncertain. This CDR3 contains 18 residues. With 7 bases removed from V and 0 bases from J, the gap between germline ends came to 22 bases. The CDR3 coding sequence is TGTGCCAGCAATCCCGGTTTTGTTGGGGTGCCCTCCTACAATGAGCAGTTCTTC. It is translated as CASNPGFVGVPSYNEQFF.

This clonotype was seen more than once but under ten times. The V call is TRBV18, the J call TRBJ2-4; weak D call: TRBD1 (5 bases). There are 15 residues in the CDR3. CDR1 and CDR2 (germline): KGHSH, LQKENI. V was clipped by 1 base and J by 8 bases, with 15 bases between them. CDR3 protein: CASSPRQGAIDIQYF. CDR3 in DNA: TGTGCCAGCTCACCACGGCAGGGTGCTATAGACATTCAGTACTTC.

This clonotype was seen a handful of times. The J gene is TRBJ2-7, the V gene TRBV6-5; no reliable D call. The CDR3 sequence is 11 residues long. Between the trimmed V and J ends, which lost 6 bases and 6 bases, there was a span of 9 bases. Germline V gene lookup returns CDR1 MNHEY and CDR2 SVGAGI. CDR3: CASRSLGEQYF. In nucleotides, the CDR3 is TGTGCCAGCAGGAGTCTCGGCGAGCAGTACTTC.

The table lists this clonotype with a few counts. The rearrangement joins TRBV4-1 to TRBJ2-2; D is uncertain. V shed 6 bases and J shed 2 bases, with 16 bases lying between them. CDR1 MGHRA and CDR2 YSYEKL come from the germline V gene. The CDR3 runs 16 residues. The CDR3 nucleotides read TGCGCCAGCAGTCCCTGGGGTAACCCCAACACCGGGGAGCTGTTTTTT. Translation: CASSPWGNPNTGELFF.

This clonotype has at least ten counts. The gene calls are TRBV10-3 and TRBJ2-1, with 11 bases that match TRBD2. CDR1 and CDR2 from the germline V gene are ENHRY and SYGVKD. CDR3 size: 14 residues. Trimming removed 10 bases from V and 5 bases from J; junction bases left unmatched: 7. The DNA of the CDR3 is TGTGCCACCACCGGGACTAGCGGTAACAATGAGCAGTTCTTC. Its translation: CATTGTSGNNEQFF.

This clonotype has at least ten counts. This chain joins TRBV6-5 and TRBJ2-7, with D possibly TRBD2 on 5 matching bases. CDR3 length: 14 residues. Germline V CDR1 and CDR2: MNHEY, SVGAGI. The V and J ends lost 3 bases and 5 bases respectively, with 14 bases between them. The CDR3 DNA sequence: TGTGCCAGCAGTTATGGCTCTGAGGGCCACGAGCAGTACTTC. This gives the protein CASSYGSEGHEQYF.

The chain links TRBV15 to TRBJ2-3, with 7 nucleotides matching TRBD2. J was trimmed by 2 bases and V by 0 bases; bases with no gene match: 5. Germline V gives CDR1 LNHNV, CDR2 YYDKDF (reference sequence). The CDR3 runs to 16 residues. CDR3 DNA sequence: TGTGCCACCAGCAGAGAGGCTAGCGGATTCACAGATACGCAGTATTTT. Its translation: CATSREASGFTDTQYF.

V and J are TRBV12-3 or TRBV12-4 and TRBJ1-2; D is perhaps TRBD1 (6 bases). The ends were cut back, 3 bases at V and 5 bases at J, with 10 bases in the middle. The CDR3 is made up of 13 amino acids. For the CDR3, the DNA is TGTGCCAGCAGTTTGTTGGGGGCTTATGGCTACACCTTC. Translation: CASSLLGAYGYTF.

The table lists this clonotype with many counts. CDR3 sequence: CASSPGRGTYEQYV. CDR3 in DNA: TGTGCCAGCAGTCCGGGACGGGGGACCTACGAGCAGTACGTC. The chain recombines TRBV12-3 or TRBV12-4 with TRBJ2-7; a weak D match, TRBD2 (6 bases). The CDR3 is 14 residues long. The ends were cut back, 5 bases at V and 2 bases at J, with 13 bases in the middle.

The genes are TRBV10-2 and TRBJ2-1, with a tentative D call TRBD2 (6 bases). Trimming left V 2 bases short and J 3 bases short, with 11 bases between. Germline V CDR1 and CDR2: WSHSY, SAAADI. CDR3 length: 15 residues. This chain's CDR3 is CASSEDSGYYNEQFF. The CDR3 nucleotides are TGCGCCAGCAGTGAGGATAGCGGATACTACAATGAGCAGTTCTTC.

This clonotype showed up just a few times. The V and J genes are TRBV15 and TRBJ1-2; D gene uncertain. CDR3 length: 14 amino acids. The germline V gene encodes CDR1 LNHNV and CDR2 YYDKDF (reference sequence). V shed 0 bases and J shed 4 bases, with 9 bases lying between them. The CDR3 coding sequence is TGTGCCACCAGCAGAGAACGACACGGCTATGGCTACACCTTC. Its protein is CATSRERHGYGYTF. The entire variable domain, with the rest obtained from reference TRBV15 and TRBJ1-2, is as follows: DAMVIQNPRYQVTQFGKPVTLSCSQTLNHNVMYWYQQKSSQAPKLLFHYYDKDFNNEADTPDNFQSRRPNTSFCFLDIRSPGLGDTAMYLCATSRERHGYGYTFGSGTRLTVV.

A few counts support this clonotype. This rearrangement joins TRBV9 to TRBJ2-1, with TRBD1 matching over 8 bases. The CDR3 is made up of 16 amino acids. In germline, CDR1 is SGDLS, CDR2 YYNGEE. The V segment lost 3 bases and the J segment 7 bases; nucleotides outside the gene matches: 12. The CDR3 DNA reads as TGTGCCAGCAGCGGCAGGGGGCGGGTTCAAGGTAATGAGCAGTTCTTC. It specifies CASSGRGRVQGNEQFF.

This clonotype was observed a handful of times. The chain employs TRBV5-6 and TRBJ2-7; TRBD2 matches at 11 bases. Trimming took 5 bases from V and 4 from J; bases not matched to a gene: 14. CDR1 and CDR2 (germline): SGHDT, YYEEEE. The CDR3 covers 17 residues. CDR3 bases: TGTGCCAGCAGATTGACCCTTACCGGGACTAGCGGATACGAGCAGTACTTC. Protein sequence: CASRLTLTGTSGYEQYF. Using reference TRBV5-6 and TRBJ2-7 for the parts outside the CDR3, the full variable domain is DAGVTQSPTHLIKTRGQQVTLRCSPKSGHDTVSWYQQALGQGPQFIFQYYEEEERQRGNFPDRFSGHQFPNYSSELNVNALLLGDSALYLCASRLTLTGTSGYEQYFGPGTRLTVT.

V and J are TRBV12-3 or TRBV12-4 and TRBJ2-2, with TRBD2 identical over 13 bases. J lost 4 bases, V lost 4 bases, and 0 bases had no gene match. This CDR3 comprises 15 residues. The CDR3 DNA follows: TGTGCCAGCAGTTGGACTAGCGGGAGCACCGGGGAGCTGTTTTTT. Its translation: CASSWTSGSTGELFF.

This clonotype came up many times. The gene calls are TRBV15 and TRBJ1-2; D call uncertain. CDR1 is LNHNV, CDR2 YYDKDF, per germline (reference sequence). Trimming took 0 bases from V and 0 from J, leaving 14 bases between them. The CDR3 extends over 17 amino acids. The CDR3 loop is CATSRDYFEGSNYGYTF. Written as DNA, the CDR3 is TGTGCCACCAGCAGAGATTATTTCGAGGGTTCTAACTATGGCTACACCTTC.

This clonotype was seen at least ten times. This chain links TRBV28 with TRBJ2-7, with 8 positions matching TRBD2. The ends lost 5 bases at V and 3 bases at J; junction bases unmatched: 3. Looked up from germline, CDR1 is MDHEN and CDR2 is SYDVKM. The CDR3 spans 13 residues. The CDR3 region has the DNA TGTGCCAGCAGTCCGGGGGGGTACTACGAGCAGTACTTC. Its translation: CASSPGGYYEQYF. Full variable domain (outside the CDR3, taken from reference TRBV28 and TRBJ2-7): DVKVTQSSRYLVKRTGEKVFLECVQDMDHENMFWYRQDPGLGLRLIYFSYDVKMKEKGDIPEGYSVSREKKERFSLILESASTNQTSMYLCASSPGGYYEQYFGPGTRLTVT.

The genes are TRBV12-3 or TRBV12-4 and TRBJ2-1, with D possibly TRBD2 on 5 matching bases. This CDR3 is built from 12 residues. The V and J ends lost 6 bases and 10 bases respectively, with 13 bases between them. The CDR3 loop reads CASSSDLGEQFF. As DNA, the CDR3 is TGTGCCAGCAGCTCGGACTTGGGGGAGCAGTTCTTC.

This clonotype was detected only a few times. This chain uses TRBV27 with TRBJ1-1; D is unclear. CDR3 length equals 13 residues. Per germline, CDR1 MNHEY and CDR2 SMNVEV (reference sequence). With 2 bases removed from V and 4 bases from J, the gap between germline ends came to 8 bases. CDR3 protein: CASSLRAGTEAFF. CDR3 in DNA: TGTGCCAGCAGTTTAAGGGCAGGCACTGAAGCTTTCTTT.

This clonotype was counted only a few times. This sequence joins TRBV6-5 and TRBJ2-1, with TRBD2 matching over 10 bases. There are 15 residues in the CDR3. Germline CDR1 is MNHEY and CDR2 is SVGAGI. V shed 4 bases, J shed 7 bases, and the junction held 7 bases outside the gene matches. CDR3 DNA sequence: TGTGCCAGCAGTTCCGGGGGGGGACTAGCGAATGAGCAGTTCTTC. Translation: CASSSGGGLANEQFF.

The chain couples TRBV28 to TRBJ2-1; D call uncertain. The germline V gene has CDR1 MDHEN and CDR2 SYDVKM. Trimming stripped 3 bases from V and 9 bases from J, with 9 bases between. The CDR3 loop spans 12 amino acids. The CDR3 DNA reads TGTGCCAGCAGTTTTACGAAGATTGAGCAGTTCTTC. Its translation: CASSFTKIEQFF.

Here the CDR3 DNA reads TGCGCCAGCAGCCGGACAGAAAGGTCCTATAATTCACCCCTCCACTTT. Its translation is CASSRTERSYNSPLHF. V usage is TRBV4-1 and J usage is TRBJ1-6, with D tentatively TRBD1 (6 bases). Germline CDR1 is MGHRA and CDR2 is YSYEKL. The CDR3 extends over 16 amino acids. The V end lost 4 bases, the J end lost 1 base, and 11 bases lay between the germline ends.